One sample yielded the 25 T cell receptor beta chains listed below, sequenced in a study of identifying expanded T cells in peripheral blood. Libraries were prepared by immunoSEQ multiplex PCR; TCRdb keeps only in-frame clonotypes and omits some of them. The top ten clones hold 3% to 3.5% of a sample with approximately 75,000 clones, roughly 90% of them seen once. Sequenced material: blood. All receptors derive from a person aged 18 to 75 in good health.

This clone was counted only a few times. The V call is TRBV11-2, the J call TRBJ2-7; no definite D call. The V gene's germline CDR1 is SGHAT and CDR2 FQNNGV. V lost 6 bases and J lost 3, with 21 bases in between. The CDR3 has 16 amino acids. In DNA form, the CDR3 reads TGTGCCAGCAGGACCTTGGGTAGGGCGAGCGACTACGAGCAGTACTTC. Translation gives CASRTLGRASDYEQYF.

The rearrangement links TRBV5-1 to TRBJ2-2; tentative D call: TRBD1 (5 bases). V was clipped by 0 bases and J by 2 bases, with 8 bases between them. Germline CDR1 SGHRS, CDR2 YFSETQ. This CDR3 contains 15 residues. CDR3 protein: CASSLGQGNTGELFF. The CDR3 nucleotides are TGCGCCAGCAGCTTGGGGCAGGGCAACACCGGGGAGCTGTTTTTT. Drawing the rest from reference TRBV5-1 and TRBJ2-2, the complete variable domain is KAGVTQTPRYLIKTRGQQVTLSCSPISGHRSVSWYQQTPGQGLQFLFEYFSETQRNKGNFPGRFSGRQFSNSRSEMNVSTLELGDSALYLCASSLGQGNTGELFFGEGSRLTVL.

This chain uses TRBV5-1 with TRBJ2-3; 7 nucleotides align to TRBD2. J was trimmed by 2 bases and V by 2 bases; bases with no gene match: 5. The CDR3 spans 15 residues. The germline V gene has CDR1 SGHRS and CDR2 YFSETQ. In DNA form, the CDR3 reads TGCGCCAGCAGCTTCAGCGGGGTGGACACAGATACGCAGTATTTT. Protein sequence: CASSFSGVDTDTQYF.

The chain recombines TRBV27 with TRBJ2-7; TRBD1 or TRBD2 may be the D gene (5 bases each). Between the trimmed V and J ends, which lost 9 bases and 3 bases, there was a span of 18 bases. The CDR3 is 14 residues long. Germline V gives CDR1 MNHEY, CDR2 SMNVEV (reference sequence). In DNA, the CDR3 is TGTGCCAGGGGGAGACCGGGGCTCGGCTACGAGCAGTACTTC. Amino acids: CARGRPGLGYEQYF.

This rearrangement joins TRBV12-5 to TRBJ1-1; 9 bases match TRBD1. The CDR3 consists of 15 residues. Losses at the gene ends were 0 bases for V and 5 bases for J; bases not matched to a gene: 4. Looked up from germline, CDR1 is LGHNT and CDR2 is FRNRAP. CDR3 coding DNA: TGTGCTAGTGGTTTGGTAGGGACAGGGCGAACTGAAGCTTTCTTT. This codes for CASGLVGTGRTEAFF.

V usage is TRBV21-1 and J usage is TRBJ1-1; the D segment call TRBD1 is taken from the table without a DNA check. TRBV21-1 is noted as a pseudogene. The CDR3 totals 15 residues. The chain's CDR3 is CASSKKQGGDTEAFF. The CDR3 region has the DNA TGTGCCAGCAGCAAGAAACAGGGGGGGGACACTGAAGCTTTCTTT.

This clone showed up just once. J is TRBJ2-3 and V is TRBV5-4, with D perhaps matching TRBD1 or TRBD2 (5 bases each). The CDR3 is 15 residues long. V lost 4 bases to trimming and J lost 0 bases, with 12 bases between them. Germline loops: CDR1 SGHNT, CDR2 YYREEE (reference sequence). For the CDR3, the DNA is TGTGCCAGCAGCCCTGATTGGGGGAGCACAGATACGCAGTATTTT. Protein: CASSPDWGSTDTQYF.

This chain links TRBV20-1 with TRBJ2-1; D gene ambiguous. The germline gives CDR1 DFQATT, CDR2 SNEGSKA (reference sequence). The CDR3 covers 11 residues. CDR3 DNA: TGCGGCCCTGGGCGGCTCAATGAGCAGTTCTTC. It codes for CGPGRLNEQFF.

The chain combines TRBV6-5 with TRBJ1-1, with D maybe TRBD1 (5 bases). Germline values: CDR1 MNHEY, CDR2 SVGAGI. CDR3 size: 15 residues. V was shortened by 7 bases and J by 5 bases, with 20 bases between the two germline ends. This CDR3 reads CASTSGRGGGTEAFF. DNA of the CDR3: TGTGCCAGCACCTCAGGGAGGGGCGGAGGAACTGAAGCTTTCTTT.

Here the CDR3 reads CASSLVQNSPLHF. The CDR3 region has the DNA TGTGCCAGCAGCTTAGTCCAAAATTCACCCCTCCACTTT. The chain joins TRBV11-2 to TRBJ1-6; the D is unclear. The CDR3 length is 13 residues. Per germline, CDR1 SGHAT and CDR2 FQNNGV. The V and J ends lost 1 base and 7 bases respectively, with 5 bases between them.

This clone was recorded only once. This chain uses TRBV6-6 with TRBJ2-5; D gene ambiguous. V was cut by 3 bases and J by 10 bases, with 12 bases left in between. In germline, CDR1 is MNHNY, CDR2 SVGAGI (reference sequence). The CDR3 sequence is 12 residues long. DNA for the CDR3: TGTGCCAGCAGTTATACCAGAGAAGACCAGTACTTC. As protein: CASSYTREDQYF.

The V gene is TRBV5-1, the J gene TRBJ2-1; 12 bases map to TRBD2. With 3 bases clipped from V and 7 bases from J, the junction kept 8 bases outside the gene matches. Germline V gene sequence: CDR1 SGHRS, CDR2 YFSETQ. This CDR3 is 16 amino acids long. CDR3 bases: TGCGCCAGCAGCTCCACCCTAGCGGGGGGGCGAAATGAGCAGTTCTTC. Protein sequence: CASSSTLAGGRNEQFF.

J is TRBJ1-2 and V is TRBV4-3; 7 bases align to TRBD1. The germline V gene encodes CDR1 LGHNA and CDR2 YSLEER. The CDR3 spans 13 residues. V lost 0 bases, J lost 10 bases, and 5 bases stayed unmatched. CDR3 nucleotides: TGCGCCAGCAGCCAAGAACGGACAGGACTCTACACCTTC. Protein: CASSQERTGLYTF.

The chain uses TRBV5-6 and TRBJ2-3, with 9 bases identical to TRBD2. This CDR3 has 18 amino acids. The J segment lost 0 bases and the V segment lost 4 bases, leaving 12 bases of the junction unmatched. Germline lookup yields CDR1 SGHDT and CDR2 YYEEEE. The CDR3 region has the DNA TGTGCCAGCAGCCTGCTCGCTGCGGGGGGGCCTAGCACAGATACGCAGTATTTT. It translates to CASSLLAAGGPSTDTQYF.

V usage is TRBV4-3 and J usage is TRBJ2-1, with D possibly TRBD2 on 6 matching bases. The germline V and J ends were trimmed by 1 base and 7 bases, with 14 bases remaining between them. The germline V gene has CDR1 LGHNA and CDR2 YSLEER. The CDR3 is made up of 15 amino acids. The CDR3 DNA is TGCGCCAGCAGCCAAGTTCGGCTAGCGAGGAATGAGCAGTTCTTC. Encoded protein: CASSQVRLARNEQFF.

Worth noting for this clone: A read error may account for a junction end that differs from germline. This sample also contains other DNA sequences that code for the same CDR3. The chain recombines TRBV4-1 with TRBJ2-7; D gene uncertain. From germline, CDR1 is MGHRA and CDR2 YSYEKL. CDR3 length equals 13 residues. The CDR3 reads CASSLGLTYEQYF. CDR3 coding DNA: TGCGCCAGTAGCCTTGGGCTAACCTACGAGCAGTACTTC.

The chain is built from TRBV5-1 and TRBJ1-3; D uncertain. The V end lost 0 bases, the J end lost 0 bases, and 10 bases lay between the germline ends. The CDR3 spans 16 residues. Per germline, CDR1 SGHRS and CDR2 YFSETQ. CDR3 sequence (DNA): TGCGCCAGCAGCTTGGCTTCAGGATCCTCTGGAAACACCATATATTTT. This codes for CASSLASGSSGNTIYF.

This sequence joins TRBV19 and TRBJ2-2, with D possibly TRBD2 on 6 matching bases. V was cut by 4 bases and J by 7 bases, with 22 bases left in between. The germline CDR1 and CDR2 sequences are LNHDA and SQIVND (reference sequence). The CDR3 totals 17 residues. The CDR3 region is CASSTRLGSGAVGELFF. The CDR3, as DNA: TGTGCCAGTAGTACAAGACTCGGGTCGGGAGCGGTCGGGGAGCTGTTTTTT.

The chain employs TRBV9 and TRBJ2-1, with TRBD2 matching 8 bases. The CDR3 runs to 15 residues. The germline V gene encodes CDR1 SGDLS and CDR2 YYNGEE. The V gene end was trimmed by 4 bases and the J gene end by 1 base; junction bases not matched to a gene: 4. DNA of the CDR3: TGTGCCAGCAGCCCAAGCGGGAGTTCCTACAATGAGCAGTTCTTC. Translating it yields CASSPSGSSYNEQFF.

V and J are TRBV21-1 and TRBJ1-6; TRBD1 reflects the table's D call only, with no check against the DNA. TRBV21-1 is classified as a pseudogene. The CDR3 totals 16 residues. The CDR3 here is CASSKDGDRDNSPLHF. CDR3 sequence (DNA): TGTGCCAGCAGCAAAGATGGGGACAGGGATAATTCACCCCTCCACTTT.

The chain joins TRBV9 to TRBJ2-1; 13 bases fit TRBD2. The CDR3 is 15 residues long. Looked up from germline, CDR1 is SGDLS and CDR2 is YYNGEE. V gave up 3 bases and J gave up 10 bases; unmatched junction bases: 7. CDR3 sequence: CASSAGTSGAYEQFF. Here the CDR3 DNA reads TGTGCCAGCAGCGCCGGGACTAGCGGGGCCTACGAGCAGTTCTTC.

This sequence joins TRBV18 and TRBJ1-4; D is uncertain. This CDR3 spans 13 amino acids. Germline V gene lookup returns CDR1 KGHSH and CDR2 LQKENI. Trimming pared 4 bases from V and 4 bases from J, leaving 7 bases between. The CDR3 reads CASSLDVNEKLFF. In nucleotides, the CDR3 is TGTGCCAGCTCACTTGACGTTAATGAAAAACTGTTTTTT.

The chain combines TRBV13 with TRBJ2-7; D is uncertain. Germline CDR1 is PRHDT and CDR2 is FYEKMQ (reference sequence). Trimming removed 2 bases from V and 2 bases from J, with 10 bases in between. CDR3 length equals 14 residues. This chain's CDR3 is CASSLSLPPYEQYF. DNA of the CDR3: TGTGCCAGCAGCTTATCGCTACCCCCCTACGAGCAGTACTTC. Drawing the rest from reference TRBV13 and TRBJ2-7, the complete variable domain is AAGVIQSPRHLIKEKRETATLKCYPIPRHDTVYWYQQGPGQDPQFLISFYEKMQSDKGSIPDRFSAQQFSDYHSELNMSSLELGDSALYFCASSLSLPPYEQYFGPGTRLTVT.

This sequence joins TRBV9 and TRBJ2-7; perhaps TRBD2 as D (6 bases). The CDR3 is 14 residues long. Deletions cut 0 bases from V and 2 bases from J, with 9 bases between. The V gene's germline CDR1 is SGDLS and CDR2 YYNGEE. CDR3 coding DNA: TGTGCCAGCAGCGTAGGGAGCGGGCCCTACGAGCAGTACTTC. Its translation: CASSVGSGPYEQYF.

The V and J genes are TRBV4-3 and TRBJ2-3, with D unclear. Germline CDR1 and CDR2: LGHNA and YSLEER. Between the trimmed V and J ends, which lost 0 bases and 0 bases, there was a span of 4 bases. The CDR3 runs 14 residues. The CDR3 coding sequence is TGCGCCAGCAGCCAAGATCTGAGCACAGATACGCAGTATTTT. This translates into CASSQDLSTDTQYF.